This TCR beta chain was identified in a study of identifying expanded T cells in peripheral blood (dated by TCRdb to the late 2010s). General notes on the study: Technical replicates were generated by sequencing separate aliquots of the same genomic DNA pool, and four replicates were compared pairwise.

During the collection period, no infections or other immune events were recorded for the healthy donors. To calibrate time-dependent variance in a beta-binomial model of T-cell clone differential abundance, blood repertoires from healthy donors were used as a training cohort. The training cohort comprised roughly ten healthy donors, 3 female and 7 male. On average the donors were approximately 43 years old, and their ages spanned roughly 29 to 64 years. Obtained from a commercial supplier, whole blood was collected from each healthy donor at three time points set about two weeks apart. For immunosequencing, genomic DNA was extracted from whole blood that had not been sorted. Results the study describes overall, beyond this receptor: For all healthy donors, the variance in clone template counts between approximately two-week samples rose significantly as total template count increased. It was expected by the authors that biological variance in healthy repertoires might increase further over much longer intervals, such as months to years. Between technical replicates the binomial model flagged approximately 1.3 differentially abundant clones, whereas over roughly two weeks the binomial model flagged about 15 and over roughly 4 weeks 19 to 20. The beta-binomial model significantly reduced the number of clones called differentially abundant and the false-positive rate across all healthy-donor time intervals.

For CDR1 and CDR2, the germline V gene lists SGHNT and YENEEA. The CDR3 numbers 13 residues from cysteine through phenylalanine. Solely the CDR3 DNA is kept, with 39 bases framed from the first base. V and J lose 3 bases and 5 bases, and a span of 7 bases separates them. The immunoSEQ Assay, which uses bias-controlled multiplex PCR amplification of genomic DNA, was used to profile TCRbeta CDR3 regions. The authors' pipeline ran thus. The absolute abundance of each unique TCRbeta CDR3 region was quantified after sequences were collapsed and filtered. Two models were used to test differential abundance: a binomial model (Fisher-equivalent) and a beta-binomial model that adds time-dependent variance fitted from healthy donors. Any clone with fewer than 5 combined templates was excluded, and a clone was called differentially abundant if its Benjamini-Hochberg FDR was below 0.01. Beta-binomial variance was modeled as a function of total template count across the two samples using the form v = (b*log(k)+a)^2. Entries here come from immuneACCESS through TCRdb and include only in-frame sequences with V and J called. Some clones fail to appear in such tables; in the studies checked, an unresolved V gene covers under half of the shortfall, and the cause of the remainder is unknown. D and trimming were read from the DNA, whereas the V and J calls and clone size are those reported in that table. For this sample there are under 150,000 clones; over 65% appear just once. Jointly, the top ten make up 3.3% of the sample.

Details on this clone: The antigen it binds to is not known. No per-base quality is available; no much larger clone lies one base away.

The sequence was collected from a person aged 18 to 75 in good health. Recombination linked TRBV11-3 to TRBJ1-4; TRBD1 might be the D gene, on 6 matching bases. The sequencing input was blood. The CDR3 reads as follows: CASSFGGNEKLFF. The DNA sequence is given as TGTGCCAGCAGCTTTGGGGGCAATGAAAAACTGTTTTTT.